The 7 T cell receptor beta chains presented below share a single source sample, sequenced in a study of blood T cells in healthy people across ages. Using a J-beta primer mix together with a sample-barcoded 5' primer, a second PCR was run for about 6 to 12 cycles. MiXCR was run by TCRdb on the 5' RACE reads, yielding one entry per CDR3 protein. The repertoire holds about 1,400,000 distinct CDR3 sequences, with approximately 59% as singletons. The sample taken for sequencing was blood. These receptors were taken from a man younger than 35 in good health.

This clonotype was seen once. The CDR3 loop reads CATTGQDINYGYTF. DNA for the CDR3: TGTGCCACCACAGGACAGGATATCAACTATGGCTACACCTTC. V is TRBV10-3 and J is TRBJ1-2; 7 bases match TRBD1. CDR1 ENHRY and CDR2 SYGVKD come from the germline V gene. Trimming cost V 10 bases and J 2 bases; bases outside gene matches: 10. The CDR3 sequence is 14 residues long.

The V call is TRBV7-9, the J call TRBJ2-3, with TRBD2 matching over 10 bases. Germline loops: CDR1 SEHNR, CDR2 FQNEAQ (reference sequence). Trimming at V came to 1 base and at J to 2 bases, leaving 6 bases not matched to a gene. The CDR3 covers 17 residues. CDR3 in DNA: TGTGCCAGCAGCTTAGGAACGACTAGCGGGTACACAGATACGCAGTATTTT. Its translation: CASSLGTTSGYTDTQYF. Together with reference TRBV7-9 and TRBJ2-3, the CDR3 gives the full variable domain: DTGVSQNPRHKITKRGQNVTFRCDPISEHNRLYWYRQTLGQGPEFLTYFQNEAQLEKSRLLSDRFSAERPKGSFSTLEIQRTEQGDSAMYLCASSLGTTSGYTDTQYFGPGTRLTVL.

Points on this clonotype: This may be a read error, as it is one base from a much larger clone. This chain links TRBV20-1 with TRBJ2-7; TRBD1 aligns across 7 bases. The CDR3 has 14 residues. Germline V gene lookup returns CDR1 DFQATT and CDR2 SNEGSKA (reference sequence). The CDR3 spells CSAPGTVDSYGQYF. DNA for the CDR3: TGCAGTGCTCCCGGGACAGTCGACTCCTACGGGCAGTACTTC.

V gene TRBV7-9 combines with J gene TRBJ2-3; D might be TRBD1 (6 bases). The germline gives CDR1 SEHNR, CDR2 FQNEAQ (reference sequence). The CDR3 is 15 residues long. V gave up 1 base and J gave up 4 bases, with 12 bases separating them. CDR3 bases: TGTGCCAGCAGCTTAGTCAGGGGACCGGCAGATACGCAGTATTTT. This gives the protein CASSLVRGPADTQYF.

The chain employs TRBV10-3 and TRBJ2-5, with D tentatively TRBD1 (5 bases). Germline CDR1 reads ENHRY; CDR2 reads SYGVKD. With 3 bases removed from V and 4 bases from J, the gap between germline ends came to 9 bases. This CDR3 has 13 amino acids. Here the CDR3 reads CAISDDSVETQYF. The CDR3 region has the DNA TGTGCCATCAGTGACGACAGCGTAGAGACCCAGTACTTC.

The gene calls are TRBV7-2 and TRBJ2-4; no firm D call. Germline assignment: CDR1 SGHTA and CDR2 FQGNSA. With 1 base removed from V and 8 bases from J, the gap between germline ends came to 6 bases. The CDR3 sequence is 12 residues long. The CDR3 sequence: CASSLVLDIQYF. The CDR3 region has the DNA TGTGCCAGCAGCTTAGTGTTAGACATTCAGTACTTC.

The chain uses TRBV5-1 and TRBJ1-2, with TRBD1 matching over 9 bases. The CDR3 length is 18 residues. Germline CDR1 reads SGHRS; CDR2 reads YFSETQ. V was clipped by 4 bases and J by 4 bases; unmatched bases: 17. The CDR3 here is CASSISWIRDRVRYGYTF. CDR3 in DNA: TGCGCCAGCAGCATAAGTTGGATCCGGGACAGGGTTCGCTATGGCTACACCTTC.